The 29 T cell receptor beta chains presented below share a single source sample, sequenced in a study of blood T cell repertoires in COVID-19. Data came from immunoSEQ multiplex PCR; TCRdb stores just in-frame clones and leaves some out. The profile covers some 380,000 clones, with about 90% appearing a single time and approximately 1.2% taken by the ten largest. Material for sequencing was PBMCs or T cells enriched from blood (not recorded which). All receptors derive from a man aged 30-40 years who had recovered from COVID-19.

The chain couples TRBV3-1 (or the pseudogene TRBV3-2) to TRBJ2-3, with 7 nucleotides matching TRBD2. The CDR3 covers 16 residues. Germline CDR1 and CDR2: LGHDT and YNNKEL (reference sequence). V was pared by 4 bases and J by 4 bases, with 11 bases of the junction left unmatched. The DNA of the CDR3 is TGTGCCAGCAGCCCGCAACTAGCGTCCGACGCAGATACGCAGTATTTT. Protein sequence: CASSPQLASDADTQYF.

CDR3 nucleotides: TGTGCCAGCAGCGGGACAGGGGACTATGGCTACACCTTC. Protein product: CASSGTGDYGYTF. The chain employs TRBV12-3 or TRBV12-4 and TRBJ1-2, with 10 bases that match TRBD1. J gave up 3 bases and V 6 bases, and 1 base lay outside the gene matches. This CDR3 is 13 amino acids long.

This clone was detected only once. This chain links TRBV7-8 with TRBJ2-2; the D is unclear. The CDR3 totals 16 residues. The V and J ends lost 3 bases and 8 bases respectively, with 19 bases between them. From germline, CDR1 is SGHVS and CDR2 FQNEAQ. CDR3 DNA sequence: TGTGCCAGCAGCTTCGGGTATAAGGATACGAAGGGGGAGCTGTTTTTT. Translated: CASSFGYKDTKGELFF.

The chain carries TRBV7-9 and TRBJ1-1, with D uncertain. Trimming pared 2 bases from V and 2 bases from J, leaving 12 bases between. Germline CDR1 is SEHNR and CDR2 is FQNEAQ (reference sequence). The CDR3 is 15 residues long. The CDR3 nucleotides are TGTGCCAGCAGCTTAAATCCCTACTTTAACACTGAAGCTTTCTTT. Translation: CASSLNPYFNTEAFF.

The chain couples TRBV5-6 to TRBJ1-1; TRBD1 matches at 10 bases. V was pared by 10 bases and J by 0 bases, with 6 bases of the junction left unmatched. The CDR3 loop spans 14 amino acids. Germline values: CDR1 SGHDT, CDR2 YYEEEE. CDR3 bases: TGTGCCTCGGACAGGGGGGTCATGAACACTGAAGCTTTCTTT. Translation gives CASDRGVMNTEAFF.

V usage is TRBV27 and J usage is TRBJ1-2; D is perhaps TRBD1 (6 bases). This CDR3 is built from 15 residues. Deletions cut 5 bases from V and 0 bases from J, with 13 bases between. Germline lookup yields CDR1 MNHEY and CDR2 SMNVEV (reference sequence). The CDR3 DNA follows: TGTGCCAGCAGTCCGCCGGGACATACTAACTATGGCTACACCTTC. This codes for CASSPPGHTNYGYTF.

The chain is built from TRBV19 and TRBJ2-7; 8 bases agree with TRBD1. The length of the CDR3 is 14 residues. Germline trimming cut 7 bases from V and 5 bases from J; bases unmatched to any gene: 10. Germline V lookup: CDR1 LNHDA, CDR2 SQIVND (reference sequence). CDR3 in DNA: TGTGCCAGTAACGAGGACAGGGAAATTAACGAGCAGTACTTC. Protein: CASNEDREINEQYF.

This chain uses TRBV12-5 with TRBJ2-2; D is uncertain. The V gene lost 0 bases and the J gene lost 7 bases, with 9 bases spanning the gap. The V gene's germline CDR1 is LGHNT and CDR2 FRNRAP. The CDR3 spans 14 residues. CDR3 region: CASGLVATGGELFF. The CDR3 DNA follows: TGTGCTAGTGGTTTGGTGGCCACGGGCGGGGAGCTGTTTTTT.

This chain links TRBV4-1 with TRBJ2-5; 10 positions agree with TRBD1. Germline V lookup: CDR1 MGHRA, CDR2 YSYEKL. V lost 3 bases, J lost 2 bases, and 6 bases stayed unmatched. The CDR3 runs 16 residues. CDR3 nucleotide sequence: TGCGCCAGCAGCCACCCGGGACAGGGGTCGCAAGAGACCCAGTACTTC. This sequence encodes CASSHPGQGSQETQYF.

V gene TRBV4-1 combines with J gene TRBJ2-1; 15 bases line up with TRBD2. CDR1 MGHRA and CDR2 YSYEKL come from the germline V gene. V shed 0 bases and J 6 bases; nucleotides not matched to a gene: 15. The CDR3 runs 21 residues. CDR3 coding DNA: TGCGCCAGCAGCCAAGATTTCGGGACTAGCGGGGGGACCAGGGTCCGCAATGAGCAGTTCTTC. Its translation is CASSQDFGTSGGTRVRNEQFF.

The gene calls are TRBV10-3 and TRBJ1-1; TRBD1 is a possible D gene (5 bases). V was trimmed by 3 bases and J by 5 bases, leaving 13 bases between them. This CDR3 spans 14 amino acids. Germline-derived CDR1 and CDR2 are ENHRY and SYGVKD. In DNA form, the CDR3 reads TGTGCCATCAGTGACGGGCAGGGCAAAACTGAAGCTTTCTTT. Translated: CAISDGQGKTEAFF.

The rearrangement uses TRBV3-1 (or the pseudogene TRBV3-2) and TRBJ1-6, with TRBD1 identical over 7 bases. The CDR3 covers 14 residues. Germline CDR1 and CDR2: LGHDT and YNNKEL (reference sequence). V trimming: 3 bases; J trimming: 8 bases; junction bases outside the gene matches: 4. The CDR3 is CASSQGQGDSPLHF. The CDR3 coding sequence is TGTGCCAGCAGCCAGGGCCAGGGGGATTCACCCCTCCACTTT.

This chain connects TRBV27 to TRBJ2-7, with TRBD2 matching over 8 bases. CDR3 length equals 16 residues. Trimming took 1 base from V and 0 from J; bases not matched to a gene: 5. Germline-derived CDR1 and CDR2 are MNHEY and SMNVEV (reference sequence). CDR3 nucleotides: TGTGCCAGCAGTTTATTAGCGGGAAAGGGCTCCTACGAGCAGTACTTC. Amino acids: CASSLLAGKGSYEQYF.

This chain connects TRBV11-3 to TRBJ2-7; 8 bases line up with TRBD1. V lost 5 bases and J lost 2; bases outside the gene matches: 2. The CDR3 loop spans 13 amino acids. Germline V gene sequence: CDR1 SGHNT, CDR2 YENEEA. DNA of the CDR3: TGTGCCAGCAGCCTACAGGGGGCCTACGAGCAGTACTTC. It codes for CASSLQGAYEQYF.

This rearrangement joins TRBV6-2 or TRBV6-3 to TRBJ1-2; D is perhaps TRBD1 (6 bases). V was shortened by 8 bases and J by 4 bases, with 20 bases between the two germline ends. There are 15 residues in the CDR3. Germline lookup yields CDR1 MNHEY and CDR2 SVGEGT. Here the CDR3 reads CASRQGPTETYGYTF. The CDR3 nucleotides are TGTGCCAGCCGCCAGGGGCCTACAGAGACCTATGGCTACACCTTC.

The chain is built from TRBV18 and TRBJ1-5; 11 bases map to TRBD1. The CDR3 has 16 amino acids. J was trimmed by 6 bases and V by 3 bases; bases with no gene match: 7. The germline V gene encodes CDR1 KGHSH and CDR2 LQKENI. The DNA for the CDR3 is TGTGCCAGCTCACCTGGGACAGGGGGTCAAAGTCAGCCCCAGCATTTT. The encoded protein is CASSPGTGGQSQPQHF.

The V call is TRBV19, the J call TRBJ1-1; the match to TRBD1 covers 9 bases. Losses at the gene ends were 4 bases for V and 1 base for J; bases not matched to a gene: 7. Germline V gene data show CDR1 as LNHDA and CDR2 as SQIVND (reference sequence). The CDR3 length is 16 residues. CDR3 sequence (DNA): TGTGCCAGTAGTAAGTTACCGGGACAGGGGAACACTGAAGCTTTCTTT. Residues: CASSKLPGQGNTEAFF. The complete variable domain, with remaining parts taken from reference TRBV19 and TRBJ1-1, reads DGGITQSPKYLFRKEGQNVTLSCEQNLNHDAMYWYRQDPGQGLRLIYYSQIVNDFQKGDIAEGYSVSREKKESFPLTVTSAQKNPTAFYLCASSKLPGQGNTEAFFGQGTRLTVV.

The V call is TRBV9, the J call TRBJ2-2; maybe TRBD1 (6 bases). Germline V gives CDR1 SGDLS, CDR2 YYNGEE. CDR3 length equals 13 residues. V lost 4 bases and J lost 5, with 9 bases in between. The CDR3 bases are TGTGCCAGCAGCCCCACAGGGACCGGGGAGCTGTTTTTT. As protein: CASSPTGTGELFF.

The chain recombines TRBV27 with TRBJ2-3; perhaps TRBD1 as D (5 bases). This CDR3 has 16 amino acids. Trimming removed 3 bases from V and 2 bases from J, with 15 bases in between. Germline V CDR1 and CDR2: MNHEY, SMNVEV (reference sequence). The CDR3 nucleotides read TGTGCCAGCAGTTTTAGGTCGGCAGGGAACACAGATACGCAGTATTTT. As protein: CASSFRSAGNTDTQYF.

This clone was detected once. V usage is TRBV6-5 and J usage is TRBJ2-5, with TRBD2 matching 12 bases. The CDR3 is 14 amino acids. CDR1 is MNHEY and CDR2 is SVGAGI in the germline V gene. The V and J ends lost 9 bases and 4 bases, in that order; junction bases with no gene match: 6. CDR3 coding DNA: TGTGCCAGTCGAACTAGCGGGGGGTTAGAGACCCAGTACTTC. This gives the protein CASRTSGGLETQYF.

The chain recombines TRBV23-1 with TRBJ1-2; the D is unclear. TRBV23-1 is assigned to the ORF class and has an uncertain function. The V end was cut by 5 bases, the J end by 7 bases, with 8 bases between. This CDR3 is 11 amino acids long. This CDR3 is CASSWESGYTF. CDR3 bases: TGCGCCAGCAGTTGGGAGTCTGGCTACACCTTC.

V is TRBV5-1 and J is TRBJ2-4, with 11 bases matching TRBD2. CDR1 and CDR2 from the germline V gene are SGHRS and YFSETQ. Trimming removed 4 bases from V and 0 bases from J; junction bases left unmatched: 15. The length of the CDR3 is 20 residues. CDR3 sequence reads: CASSRTTSGGFELAKNIQYF. In DNA form, the CDR3 reads TGCGCCAGCAGCCGAACAACTAGCGGGGGTTTCGAGTTAGCCAAAAACATTCAGTACTTC.

The chain recombines TRBV4-2 with TRBJ2-7; D might be TRBD2 (6 bases). CDR1 and CDR2 from the germline V gene are LGHNA and YNFKEQ. The CDR3 is 16 amino acids. V lost 1 base and J lost 0, with 13 bases in between. CDR3 amino acids: CASSQGDGTGSYEQYF. The CDR3, as DNA: TGTGCCAGCAGCCAAGGGGATGGGACTGGCTCCTACGAGCAGTACTTC.

V usage is TRBV9 and J usage is TRBJ1-1; TRBD1 matches 8 bases. Germline V gene data show CDR1 as SGDLS and CDR2 as YYNGEE. This CDR3 is 14 amino acids long. Germline trimming cut 2 bases from V and 4 bases from J; bases unmatched to any gene: 4. The CDR3 protein is CASSVSGGTTEAFF. Here the CDR3 DNA reads TGTGCCAGCAGCGTGTCAGGGGGCACCACTGAAGCTTTCTTT.

This chain connects TRBV9 to TRBJ1-6, with 11 positions matching TRBD1. Germline CDR1 and CDR2: SGDLS and YYNGEE. CDR3 length: 15 residues. With V trimmed by 3 bases and J by 10 bases, 6 bases remained unmatched. For the CDR3, the DNA is TGTGCCAGCAGCGGAGCCCGGGACAGGGGGTCACCCCTCCACTTT. It is translated as CASSGARDRGSPLHF.

The chain joins TRBV2 to TRBJ1-2; TRBD1 aligns across 9 bases. The V gene's germline CDR1 is SNHLY and CDR2 FYNNEI. The CDR3 spans 11 residues. V gave up 11 bases and J gave up 5 bases; unmatched junction bases: 3. CDR3 in DNA: TGTGCCGGTGGGACAGGGTATGGCTACACCTTC. Its protein is CAGGTGYGYTF.

This clone was observed a handful of times. V is TRBV2 and J is TRBJ1-5; 8 bases line up with TRBD1. The CDR3 spans 15 residues. V lost 4 bases and J lost 2; bases outside the gene matches: 4. Looked up from germline, CDR1 is SNHLY and CDR2 is FYNNEI. The CDR3 loop is CASSADRAGNQPQHF. CDR3 nucleotides: TGTGCCAGCAGTGCGGACAGGGCTGGCAATCAGCCCCAGCATTTT. Drawing the rest from reference TRBV2 and TRBJ1-5, the complete variable domain is EPEVTQTPSHQVTQMGQEVILRCVPISNHLYFYWYRQILGQKVEFLVSFYNNEISEKSEIFDDQFSVERPDGSNFTLKIRSTKLEDSAMYFCASSADRAGNQPQHFGDGTRLSIL.

J is TRBJ2-4 and V is TRBV5-4; D may be TRBD1 (7 bases). The germline CDR1 and CDR2 sequences are SGHNT and YYREEE (reference sequence). The CDR3 contains 15 residues. V lost 5 bases and J 7 bases, leaving 19 bases between the germline ends. The CDR3 DNA reads as TGTGCCAGCAGTAGCGGACAGGCTGGCGGCAACATTCAGTACTTC. Its protein product is CASSSGQAGGNIQYF.

As regards this clone: The identical CDR3 is also encoded by other nucleotide sequences in the sample. The chain combines TRBV3-1 (or the pseudogene TRBV3-2) with TRBJ1-2, with D unresolved. V shed 9 bases and J shed 5 bases, with 16 bases lying between them. CDR3 size: 13 residues. The germline CDR1 and CDR2 sequences are LGHDT and YNNKEL (reference sequence). CDR3 in DNA: TGTGCCAGTCAAAGGCGAGGTGATTATGGCTACACCTTC. Protein sequence: CASQRRGDYGYTF.